Each of the 16 T cell receptor beta chains below was sequenced from the same sample in a study of CDR3 diversity in severe acne. TCRdb processed the PCR reads anew with MiXCR; each CDR3 protein has one entry. The profile shows some 85,000 distinct CDR3 sequences, about 53% of them singletons. Sequences were obtained from blood. The receptors originated from a male donor with severe acne vulgaris.

This clonotype has ten or more counts. This sequence joins TRBV14 and TRBJ2-7; no clear D. The germline gives CDR1 SGHDN, CDR2 FVKESK. V shed 3 bases and J shed 2 bases, with 5 bases lying between them. CDR3 size: 12 residues. CDR3 sequence: CASSHSPYEQYF. CDR3 DNA: TGTGCCAGCAGCCACAGCCCCTACGAGCAGTACTTC.

This clonotype was seen at least ten times. This chain joins TRBV25-1 and TRBJ2-7; TRBD1 matches at 9 bases. Germline V gives CDR1 MGHDK, CDR2 SYGVNS. This CDR3 is built from 16 residues. V lost 6 bases and J lost 0; bases outside the gene matches: 9. The chain's CDR3 is CASSDPTGGPSYEQYF. Here the CDR3 DNA reads TGTGCCAGCAGCGATCCCACAGGGGGCCCCTCCTACGAGCAGTACTTC.

The chain joins TRBV19 to TRBJ2-2, with D perhaps TRBD1 (6 bases). The CDR3 consists of 15 residues. Trimming removed 5 bases at V and 6 bases at J, with 16 bases between. The germline V gene encodes CDR1 LNHDA and CDR2 SQIVND (reference sequence). In DNA, the CDR3 is TGTGCCAGTAGTGCCGGGGCAGGGGTCGCCGGGGAGCTGTTTTTT. It codes for CASSAGAGVAGELFF.

For this clonotype: A much larger clone lies one base from this, so it may be a read error. The chain employs TRBV11-2 and TRBJ1-1; D uncertain. Trimming pared 3 bases from V and 1 base from J, leaving 6 bases between. CDR3 length: 13 residues. Germline CDR1 reads SGHAT; CDR2 reads FQNNGV. This chain's CDR3 is CASSFRSNTEAFF. In nucleotides, the CDR3 is TGTGCCAGCAGCTTCAGGTCGAACACTGAAGCTTTCTTT.

This chain links TRBV10-1 with TRBJ1-1; D uncertain. The CDR3 covers 10 residues. Per the germline V gene, CDR1 is WNHNN and CDR2 is SYGVQD (reference sequence). The ends were cut back, 6 bases at V and 7 bases at J, with 6 bases in the middle. As DNA, the CDR3 is TGCGCCAGCAGCAGACGTGAAGCTTTCTTT. The encoded protein is CASSRREAFF.

V usage is TRBV24-1 and J usage is TRBJ1-5, with D unresolved. V lost 3 bases, J lost 6 bases, and 11 bases lay in between. The germline CDR1 and CDR2 sequences are KGHDR and SFDVKD. The CDR3 covers 14 residues. CDR3 residues: CATSDSRFGQPQHF. The CDR3 region has the DNA TGTGCCACCAGTGATAGCAGGTTTGGTCAGCCCCAGCATTTT.

About this clonotype: A much larger clonotype is one base distant, so this may be a read error. The chain carries TRBV20-1 and TRBJ2-1, with 8 bases fitting TRBD2. The CDR3 has 14 amino acids. The J segment lost 4 bases and the V segment lost 6 bases, leaving 8 bases of the junction unmatched. From germline, CDR1 is DFQATT and CDR2 SNEGSKA (reference sequence). CDR3 bases: TGCAGTGCCCCGCGGGAGGAGGTATACAATGAGCAGTTCTTC. This translates into CSAPREEVYNEQFF.

This clonotype was picked up many times. The chain has TRBV11-2 and TRBJ2-5; D remains unclear. CDR1 and CDR2 (germline): SGHAT, FQNNGV. The CDR3 consists of 13 residues. V was cut by 1 base and J by 2 bases, with 5 bases left in between. CDR3 protein: CASSLVSQETQYF. The CDR3 DNA is TGTGCCAGCAGCTTAGTATCTCAAGAGACCCAGTACTTC. Filled out from reference TRBV11-2 and TRBJ2-5, the complete variable domain reads EAGVAQSPRYKIIEKRQSVAFWCNPISGHATLYWYQQILGQGPKLLIQFQNNGVVDDSQLPKDRFSAERLKGVDSTLKIQPAKLEDSAVYLCASSLVSQETQYFGPGTRLLVL.

The V and J genes are TRBV7-8 and TRBJ2-1; D may correspond to TRBD1 or TRBD2 (5 bases each). V was cut by 2 bases and J by 7 bases, with 12 bases left in between. The CDR3 covers 14 residues. Germline CDR1 SGHVS, CDR2 FQNEAQ. CDR3: CASSLMGPANEQFF. For the CDR3, the DNA is TGTGCCAGCAGCTTAATGGGACCAGCGAATGAGCAGTTCTTC. The entire variable domain, with the rest obtained from reference TRBV7-8 and TRBJ2-1, is as follows: GAGVSQSPRYKVAKRGQDVALRCDPISGHVSLFWYQQALGQGPEFLTYFQNEAQLDKSGLPSDRFFAERPEGSVSTLKIQRTQQEDSAVYLCASSLMGPANEQFFGPGTRLTVL.

This clonotype appeared a few times. The CDR3 loop reads CASSLGHRVNTEAFF. The CDR3 DNA follows: TGCGCCAGCAGCTTGGGGCACAGGGTGAACACTGAAGCTTTCTTT. This sequence joins TRBV5-1 and TRBJ1-1; maybe TRBD1 (6 bases). From germline, CDR1 is SGHRS and CDR2 YFSETQ. Trimming took 0 bases from V and 0 from J, leaving 9 bases between them. The CDR3 is 15 residues long.

As regards this clonotype: Mismatch with germline at one junction end may stem from a read error. The rearrangement uses TRBV6-5 and TRBJ1-5; 10 bases match TRBD1. Germline assignment: CDR1 MNHEY and CDR2 SVGAGI. This CDR3 spans 12 amino acids. The CDR3 is CASRTGGQPQHF. In DNA form, the CDR3 reads TGTGCAAGCAGGACAGGGGGTCAGCCCCAGCATTTT.

The chain carries TRBV7-9 and TRBJ1-3; possible D gene TRBD1, 5 bases. CDR1 is SEHNR and CDR2 is FQNEAQ in the germline V gene (reference sequence). V was cut by 5 bases and J by 0 bases, with 8 bases left in between. This CDR3 has 14 amino acids. The CDR3 coding sequence is TGTGCCAGCAGCGCAGGGTCCTCTGGAAACACCATATATTTT. It translates to CASSAGSSGNTIYF. Looking up the rest from reference TRBV7-9 and TRBJ1-3 gives the full variable domain: DTGVSQNPRHKITKRGQNVTFRCDPISEHNRLYWYRQTLGQGPEFLTYFQNEAQLEKSRLLSDRFSAERPKGSFSTLEIQRTEQGDSAMYLCASSAGSSGNTIYFGEGSWLTVV.

This clonotype was seen a few times. CDR3 in DNA: TGTGCCAGCAGTTTATCGCCCCGAGGGATCCACGAGCAGTACTTC. Translated: CASSLSPRGIHEQYF. The chain couples TRBV27 to TRBJ2-7; perhaps TRBD2 as D (5 bases). The CDR3 consists of 15 residues. Germline-derived CDR1 and CDR2 are MNHEY and SMNVEV (reference sequence). V was shortened by 0 bases and J by 5 bases, with 14 bases between the two germline ends.

As concerns this clonotype: No conserved phenylalanine or tryptophan is present at the end of the CDR3, so a read error is the likely explanation. The limits of the CDR3 on the DNA are not certain, so only TCRdb's listed CDR3 is given. The chain recombines TRBV7-8 with TRBJ2-3; no DNA check was done on the table's D call, TRBD1. The germline gives CDR1 SGHVS, CDR2 FQNEAQ. Termini included, the CDR3 measures 14 amino acids. The CDR3 region is CVSSFTGGVDTQCS.

The chain recombines TRBV14 with TRBJ1-2; possible D gene TRBD1, 5 bases. CDR1 and CDR2 from the germline V gene are SGHDN and FVKESK. Trimming removed 4 bases from V and 2 bases from J, with 14 bases in between. This CDR3 region has 15 residues. CDR3 nucleotides: TGTGCCAGCAGCCCGGGGACCCCTGTAAACTATGGCTACACCTTC. It specifies CASSPGTPVNYGYTF. Combining the CDR3 with reference TRBV14 and TRBJ1-2 gives the whole variable domain EAGVTQFPSHSVIEKGQTVTLRCDPISGHDNLYWYRRVMGKEIKFLLHFVKESKQDESGMPNNRFLAERTGGTYSTLKVQPAELEDSGVYFCASSPGTPVNYGYTFGSGTRLTVV.

The chain combines TRBV3-1 with TRBJ1-6; 7 nucleotides line up with TRBD1. Trimming cost V 3 bases and J 5 bases; bases outside gene matches: 1. The germline V gene encodes CDR1 LGHDT and CDR2 YNNKEL (reference sequence). The CDR3 extends over 14 amino acids. As DNA, the CDR3 is TGTGCCAGCAGCCACGGGACAGATAATTCACCCCTCCACTTT. This sequence encodes CASSHGTDNSPLHF. The whole variable domain, filled in from reference TRBV3-1 and TRBJ1-6, reads DTAVSQTPKYLVTQMGNDKSIKCEQNLGHDTMYWYKQDSKKFLKIMFSYNNKELIINETVPNRFSPKSPDKAHLNLHINSLELGDSAVYFCASSHGTDNSPLHFGNGTRLTVT.